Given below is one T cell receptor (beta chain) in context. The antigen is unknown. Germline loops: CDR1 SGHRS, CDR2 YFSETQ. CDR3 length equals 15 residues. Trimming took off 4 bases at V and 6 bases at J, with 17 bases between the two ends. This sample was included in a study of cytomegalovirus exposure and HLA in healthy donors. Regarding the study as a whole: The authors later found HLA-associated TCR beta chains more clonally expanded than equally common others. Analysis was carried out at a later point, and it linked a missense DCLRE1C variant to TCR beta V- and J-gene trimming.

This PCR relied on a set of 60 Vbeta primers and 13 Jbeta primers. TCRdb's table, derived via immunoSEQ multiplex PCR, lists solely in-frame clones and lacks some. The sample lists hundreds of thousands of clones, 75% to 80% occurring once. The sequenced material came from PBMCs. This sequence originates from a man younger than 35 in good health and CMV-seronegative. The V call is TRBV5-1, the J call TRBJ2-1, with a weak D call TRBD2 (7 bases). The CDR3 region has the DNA TGCGCCAGCAGCACTCAAGGGGGGGCCGTCAATGAGCAGTTCTTC. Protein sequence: CASSTQGGAVNEQFF.